This paragraph reports one TCR beta chain. Vbeta (60) and Jbeta (13) primers were used in the PCR. Assay: immunoSEQ multiplex PCR; the TCRdb copy retains only in-frame clones and omits some. The sample shows around 30,000 clones, just under 90% of them seen only once. The CDR3 runs 15 residues. With V trimmed by 0 bases and J by 5 bases, 5 bases remained unmatched. CDR1 SGHDT and CDR2 YYEEEE come from the germline V gene. The sample originates from a study of cytomegalovirus exposure and HLA in healthy donors. This sequence originates from a boy younger than 18 in good health and CMV-seronegative. Sequenced: PBMCs. The chain uses TRBV5-6 and TRBJ1-2; TRBD1 aligns across 9 bases. CDR3 residues: CASSLAGTGRYGYTF. The CDR3 DNA reads TGTGCCAGCAGCTTGGCCGGGACAGGGCGGTATGGCTACACCTTC.